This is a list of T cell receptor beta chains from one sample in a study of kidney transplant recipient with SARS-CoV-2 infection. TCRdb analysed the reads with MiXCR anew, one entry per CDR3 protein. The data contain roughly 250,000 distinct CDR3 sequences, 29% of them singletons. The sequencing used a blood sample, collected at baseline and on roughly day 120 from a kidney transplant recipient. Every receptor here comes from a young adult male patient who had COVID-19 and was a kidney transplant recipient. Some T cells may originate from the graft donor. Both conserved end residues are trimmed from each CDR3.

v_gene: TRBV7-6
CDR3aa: ASSCWTESRKTYGYT

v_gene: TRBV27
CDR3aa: ASSLVMNTEAF

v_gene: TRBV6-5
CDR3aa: ASSTYTGELF

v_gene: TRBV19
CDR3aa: AAKPGEGRTDTQY

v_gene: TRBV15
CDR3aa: ATSRVPGTNTLLYGYT

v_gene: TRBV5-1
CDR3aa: ASEPESVRKTYGYT

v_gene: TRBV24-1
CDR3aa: ATSDFKEGRYGYT

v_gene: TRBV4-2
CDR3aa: ASSQVASGASTDTQY

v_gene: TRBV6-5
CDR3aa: ASSYSSGTYNEQF

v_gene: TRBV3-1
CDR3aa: ASSAWLPISFSETQY

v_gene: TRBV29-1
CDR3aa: SVEIGTSVYEQY

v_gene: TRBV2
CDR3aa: ASSCSFYPIQSRANVLT

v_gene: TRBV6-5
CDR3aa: ASAQGERSPLH

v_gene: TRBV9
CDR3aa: ASSARGDSNTGELF

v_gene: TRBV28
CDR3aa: ASSSPRREQY

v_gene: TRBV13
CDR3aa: ASSLADSWGGEKLF

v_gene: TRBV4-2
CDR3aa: ASSQGEAGTGDWETQY

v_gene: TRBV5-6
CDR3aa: ASSPGPGPQETQY

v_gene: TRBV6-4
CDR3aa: ASSERDSTDTQY

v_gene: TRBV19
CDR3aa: ASRSVGASEQY

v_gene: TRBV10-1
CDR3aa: ASSQRARSRKTYGYT

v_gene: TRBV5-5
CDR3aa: ASSLTGDYGYT

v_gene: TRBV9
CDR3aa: ASSVEGGDEQF

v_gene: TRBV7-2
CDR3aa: ASSRTHRDGKTYGYT

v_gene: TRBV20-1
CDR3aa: SARDQRVSQPQH

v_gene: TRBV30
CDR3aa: AWVNSRYRKTYGYT

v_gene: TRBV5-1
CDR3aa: ASSLFWKGEDGDPSGETQY

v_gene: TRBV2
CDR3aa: ARRHGSTDTQY

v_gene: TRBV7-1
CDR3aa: ASSVPGHEGKTYGYT

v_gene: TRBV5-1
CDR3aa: ASSWTTGTLAKNIQY

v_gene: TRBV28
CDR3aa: ASSFSSGSLHTGELF

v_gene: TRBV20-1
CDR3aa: SAVPRGVQGASYNSPLH

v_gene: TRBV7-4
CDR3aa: ASSVVSSARKTYGYT

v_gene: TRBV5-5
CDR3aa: ASSLFRGSSPLH

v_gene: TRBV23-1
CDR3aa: ASSCIQLRRKTYGYT

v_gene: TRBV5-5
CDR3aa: ASSLGSHRELAEAF

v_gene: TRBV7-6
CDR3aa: ASSTYIESRKTYGYT

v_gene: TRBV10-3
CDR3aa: AISQGFGNEQF